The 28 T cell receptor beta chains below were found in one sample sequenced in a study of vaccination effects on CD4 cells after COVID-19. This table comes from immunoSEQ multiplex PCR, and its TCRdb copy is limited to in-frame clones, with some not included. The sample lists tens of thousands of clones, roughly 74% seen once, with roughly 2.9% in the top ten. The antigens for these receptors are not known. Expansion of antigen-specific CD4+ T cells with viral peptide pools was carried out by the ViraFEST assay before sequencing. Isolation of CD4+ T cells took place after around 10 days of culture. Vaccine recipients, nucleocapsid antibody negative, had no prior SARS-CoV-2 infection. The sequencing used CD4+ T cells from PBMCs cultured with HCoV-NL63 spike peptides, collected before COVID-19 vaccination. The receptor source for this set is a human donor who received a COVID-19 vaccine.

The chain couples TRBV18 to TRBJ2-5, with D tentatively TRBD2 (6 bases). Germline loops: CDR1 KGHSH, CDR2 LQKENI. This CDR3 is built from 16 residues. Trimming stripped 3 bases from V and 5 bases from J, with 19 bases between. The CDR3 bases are TGTGCCAGCTCACCGTCTCAGGGACTTAGTTGGGAGACCCAGTACTTC. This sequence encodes CASSPSQGLSWETQYF.

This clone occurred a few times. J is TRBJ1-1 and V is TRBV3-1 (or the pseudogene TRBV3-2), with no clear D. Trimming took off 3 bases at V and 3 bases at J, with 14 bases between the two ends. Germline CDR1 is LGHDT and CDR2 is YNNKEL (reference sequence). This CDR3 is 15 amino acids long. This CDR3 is CASSHGWSVDTEAFF. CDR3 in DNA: TGTGCCAGCAGCCATGGCTGGAGTGTGGACACTGAAGCTTTCTTT.

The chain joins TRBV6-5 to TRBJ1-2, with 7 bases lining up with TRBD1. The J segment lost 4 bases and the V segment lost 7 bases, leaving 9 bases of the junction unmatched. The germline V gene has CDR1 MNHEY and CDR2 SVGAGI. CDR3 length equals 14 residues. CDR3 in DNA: TGTGCCAGCAACCCGGGACAGTCACCCTATGGCTACACCTTC. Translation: CASNPGQSPYGYTF.

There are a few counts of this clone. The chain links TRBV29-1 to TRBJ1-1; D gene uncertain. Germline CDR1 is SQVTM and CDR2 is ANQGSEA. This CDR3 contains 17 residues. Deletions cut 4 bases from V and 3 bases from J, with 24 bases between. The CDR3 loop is CSVGPIDYAPQDTEAFF. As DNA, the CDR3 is TGCAGCGTTGGACCCATAGATTATGCCCCTCAGGACACTGAAGCTTTCTTT.

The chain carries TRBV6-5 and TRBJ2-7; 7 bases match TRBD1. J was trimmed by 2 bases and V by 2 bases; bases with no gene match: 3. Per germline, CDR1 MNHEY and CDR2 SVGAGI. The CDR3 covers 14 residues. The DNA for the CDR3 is TGTGCCAGCAGTTACCGGGGACAGCCCTACGAGCAGTACGTC. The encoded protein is CASSYRGQPYEQYV.

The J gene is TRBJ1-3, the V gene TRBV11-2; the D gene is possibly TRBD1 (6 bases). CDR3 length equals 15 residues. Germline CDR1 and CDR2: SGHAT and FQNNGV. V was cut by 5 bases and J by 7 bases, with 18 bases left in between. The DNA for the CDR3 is TGTGCCAGCAGCACCCGGGACATTAGTACCAACACCATATATTTT. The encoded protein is CASSTRDISTNTIYF.

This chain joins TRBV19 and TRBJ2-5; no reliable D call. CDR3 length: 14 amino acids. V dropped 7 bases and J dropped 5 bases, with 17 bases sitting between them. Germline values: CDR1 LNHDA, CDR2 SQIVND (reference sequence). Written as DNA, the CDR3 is TGTGCCAGTACTGCCCCTGGACGGGCCGAGACCCAGTACTTC. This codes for CASTAPGRAETQYF. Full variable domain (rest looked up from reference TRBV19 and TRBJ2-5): DGGITQSPKYLFRKEGQNVTLSCEQNLNHDAMYWYRQDPGQGLRLIYYSQIVNDFQKGDIAEGYSVSREKKESFPLTVTSAQKNPTAFYLCASTAPGRAETQYFGPGTRLLVL.

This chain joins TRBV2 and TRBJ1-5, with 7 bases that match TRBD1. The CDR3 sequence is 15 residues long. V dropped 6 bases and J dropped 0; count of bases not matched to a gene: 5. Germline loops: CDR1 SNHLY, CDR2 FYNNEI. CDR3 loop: CASRGTDYSNQPQHF. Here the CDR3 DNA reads TGTGCCAGCAGGGGGACAGATTATAGCAATCAGCCCCAGCATTTT.

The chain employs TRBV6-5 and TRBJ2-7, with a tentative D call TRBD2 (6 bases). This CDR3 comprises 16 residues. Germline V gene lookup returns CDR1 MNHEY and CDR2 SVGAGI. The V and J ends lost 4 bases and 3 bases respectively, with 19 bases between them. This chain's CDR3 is CASSFQNEDYHYEQYV. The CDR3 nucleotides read TGTGCCAGCAGTTTTCAGAACGAGGACTATCACTACGAGCAGTACGTC.

The CDR3, as DNA: TGTGCCAGCAGCTTAGTTGTAGGGGGTTGGAGCAATCAGCCCCAGCATTTT. Translation gives CASSLVVGGWSNQPQHF. The chain couples TRBV7-2 to TRBJ1-5; a possible D gene is TRBD1 (6 bases). CDR1 is SGHTA, CDR2 FQGNSA, per germline. V dropped 1 base and J dropped 1 base, with 14 bases sitting between them. There are 17 residues in the CDR3.

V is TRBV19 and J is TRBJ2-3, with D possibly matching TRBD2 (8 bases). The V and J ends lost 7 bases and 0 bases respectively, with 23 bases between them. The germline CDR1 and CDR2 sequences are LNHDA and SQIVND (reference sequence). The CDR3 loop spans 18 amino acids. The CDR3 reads CASTPGRDRATSTDTQYF. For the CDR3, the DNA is TGTGCCAGTACCCCCGGGAGGGACAGAGCTACTAGCACAGATACGCAGTATTTT.

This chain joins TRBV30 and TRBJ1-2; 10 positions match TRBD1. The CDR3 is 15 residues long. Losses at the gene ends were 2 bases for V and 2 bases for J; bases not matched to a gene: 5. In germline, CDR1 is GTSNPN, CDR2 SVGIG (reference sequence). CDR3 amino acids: CAWSLPGQGNYGYTF. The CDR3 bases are TGTGCCTGGAGTCTTCCGGGACAGGGGAACTATGGCTACACCTTC.

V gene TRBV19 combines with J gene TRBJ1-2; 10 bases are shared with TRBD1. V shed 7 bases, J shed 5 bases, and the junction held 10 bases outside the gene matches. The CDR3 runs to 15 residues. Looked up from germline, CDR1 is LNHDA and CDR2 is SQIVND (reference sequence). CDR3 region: CASNDRDRGSYGYTF. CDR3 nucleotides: TGTGCCAGTAACGACCGGGACAGGGGATCTTATGGCTACACCTTC.

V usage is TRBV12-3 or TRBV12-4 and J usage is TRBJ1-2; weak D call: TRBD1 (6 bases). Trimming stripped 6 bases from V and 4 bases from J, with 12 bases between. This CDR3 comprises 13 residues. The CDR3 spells CASSTGTFYGYTF. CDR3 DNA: TGTGCCAGCAGCACCGGGACATTCTATGGCTACACCTTC.

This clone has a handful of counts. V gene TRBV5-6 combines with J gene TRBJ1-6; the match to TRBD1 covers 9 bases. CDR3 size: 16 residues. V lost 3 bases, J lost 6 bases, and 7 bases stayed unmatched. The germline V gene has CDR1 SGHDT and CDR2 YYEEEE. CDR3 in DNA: TGTGCCAGCAGCTGGCTAACAGGGGGCGGTAATTCACCCCTCCACTTT. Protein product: CASSWLTGGGNSPLHF.

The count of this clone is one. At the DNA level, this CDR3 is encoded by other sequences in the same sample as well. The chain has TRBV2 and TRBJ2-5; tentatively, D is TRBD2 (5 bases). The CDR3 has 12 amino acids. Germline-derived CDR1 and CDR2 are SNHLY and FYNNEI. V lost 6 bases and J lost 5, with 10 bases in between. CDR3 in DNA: TGTGCCAGCAGGGGCCAGCGGGAGACCCAGTACTTC. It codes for CASRGQRETQYF.

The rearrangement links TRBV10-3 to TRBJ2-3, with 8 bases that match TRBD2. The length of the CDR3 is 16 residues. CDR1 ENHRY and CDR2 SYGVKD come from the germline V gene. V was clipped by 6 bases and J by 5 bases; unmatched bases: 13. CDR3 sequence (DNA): TGTGCCATCAGGGACGGGGGGGTATATTGGGGAGATACGCAGTATTTT. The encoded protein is CAIRDGGVYWGDTQYF.

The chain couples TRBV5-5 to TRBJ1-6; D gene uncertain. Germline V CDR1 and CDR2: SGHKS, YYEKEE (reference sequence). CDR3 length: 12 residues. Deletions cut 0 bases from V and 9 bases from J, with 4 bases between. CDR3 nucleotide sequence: TGTGCCAGCAGCTTGGTAGGTTCACCCCTCCACTTT. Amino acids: CASSLVGSPLHF.

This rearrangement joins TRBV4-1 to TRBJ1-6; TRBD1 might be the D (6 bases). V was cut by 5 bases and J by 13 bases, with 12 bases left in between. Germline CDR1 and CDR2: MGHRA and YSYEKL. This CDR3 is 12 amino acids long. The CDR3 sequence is CASSSGVGPLHF. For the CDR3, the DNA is TGCGCCAGCAGCTCAGGGGTTGGGCCCCTCCACTTT.

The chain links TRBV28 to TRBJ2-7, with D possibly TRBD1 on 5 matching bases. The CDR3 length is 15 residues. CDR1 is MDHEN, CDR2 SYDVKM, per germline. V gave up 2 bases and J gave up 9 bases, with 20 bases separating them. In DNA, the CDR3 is TGTGCCAGCAGTTTAGGCCGAGGCGGTGGTCAGGGGCAGTACGTC. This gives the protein CASSLGRGGGQGQYV.

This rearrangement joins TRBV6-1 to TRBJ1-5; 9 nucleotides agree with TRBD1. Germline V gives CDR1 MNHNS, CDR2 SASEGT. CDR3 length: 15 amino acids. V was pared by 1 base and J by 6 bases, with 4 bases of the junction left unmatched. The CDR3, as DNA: TGTGCCAGCAGTGAAGGGGACAGGGTCTCTCAGCCCCAGCATTTT. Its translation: CASSEGDRVSQPQHF.

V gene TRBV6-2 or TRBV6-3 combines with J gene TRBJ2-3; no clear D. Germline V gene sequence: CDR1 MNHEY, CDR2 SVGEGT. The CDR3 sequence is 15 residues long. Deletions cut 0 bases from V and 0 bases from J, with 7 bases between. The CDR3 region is CASSYSESSTDTQYF. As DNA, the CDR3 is TGTGCCAGCAGTTACTCAGAATCTAGCACAGATACGCAGTATTTT.

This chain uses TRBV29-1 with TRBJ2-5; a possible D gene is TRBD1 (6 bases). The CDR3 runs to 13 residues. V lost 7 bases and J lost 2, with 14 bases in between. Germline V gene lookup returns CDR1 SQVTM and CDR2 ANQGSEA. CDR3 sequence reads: CSDKTGYQETQYF. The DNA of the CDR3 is TGCAGCGACAAGACAGGTTATCAAGAGACCCAGTACTTC.

The CDR3 spells CSVDRGYGYTF. The CDR3 DNA reads TGCAGCGTTGACAGGGGCTATGGCTACACCTTC. The chain combines TRBV29-1 with TRBJ1-2; tentative D call: TRBD1 (6 bases). Germline lookup yields CDR1 SQVTM and CDR2 ANQGSEA. Trimming removed 3 bases from V and 4 bases from J, with 6 bases in between. This CDR3 has 11 amino acids.

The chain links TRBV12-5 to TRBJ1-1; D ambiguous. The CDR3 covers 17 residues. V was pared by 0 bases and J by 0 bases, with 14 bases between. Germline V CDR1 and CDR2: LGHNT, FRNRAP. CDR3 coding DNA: TGTGCTAGTGGTTTGGTACTGGCGGGGTACATGAACACTGAAGCTTTCTTT. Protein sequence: CASGLVLAGYMNTEAFF.

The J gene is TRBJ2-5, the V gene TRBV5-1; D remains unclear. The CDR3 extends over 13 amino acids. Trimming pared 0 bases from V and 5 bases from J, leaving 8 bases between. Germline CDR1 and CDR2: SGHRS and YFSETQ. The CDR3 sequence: CASSLGAEETQYF. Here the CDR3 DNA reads TGCGCCAGCAGCTTGGGCGCTGAGGAGACCCAGTACTTC.

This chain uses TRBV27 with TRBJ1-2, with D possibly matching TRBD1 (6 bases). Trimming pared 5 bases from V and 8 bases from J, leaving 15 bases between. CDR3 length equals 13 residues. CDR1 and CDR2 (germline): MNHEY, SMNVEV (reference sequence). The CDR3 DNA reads TGTGCCAGCAGTCATGACGGGGGCAGGGGCTACACCTTC. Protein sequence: CASSHDGGRGYTF.

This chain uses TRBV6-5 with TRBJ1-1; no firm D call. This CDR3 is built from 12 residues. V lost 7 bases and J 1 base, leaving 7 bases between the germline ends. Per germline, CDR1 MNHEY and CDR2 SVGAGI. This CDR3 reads CASTGQNTEAFF. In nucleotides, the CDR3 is TGTGCCAGCACTGGCCAGAACACTGAAGCTTTCTTT.